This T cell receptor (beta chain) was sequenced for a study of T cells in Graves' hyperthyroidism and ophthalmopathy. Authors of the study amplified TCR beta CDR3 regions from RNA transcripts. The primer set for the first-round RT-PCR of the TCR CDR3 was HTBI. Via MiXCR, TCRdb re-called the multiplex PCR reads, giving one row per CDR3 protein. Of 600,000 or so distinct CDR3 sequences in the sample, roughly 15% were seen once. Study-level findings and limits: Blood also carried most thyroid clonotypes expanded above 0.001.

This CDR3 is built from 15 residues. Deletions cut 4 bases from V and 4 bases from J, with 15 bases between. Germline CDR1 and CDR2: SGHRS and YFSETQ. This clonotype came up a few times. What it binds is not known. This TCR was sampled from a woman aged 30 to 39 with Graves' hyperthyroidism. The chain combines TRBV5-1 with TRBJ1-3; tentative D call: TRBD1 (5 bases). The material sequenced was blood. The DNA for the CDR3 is TGCGCCAGCAGCCTCGAAGGGGCGCAGGGAAACACCATATATTTT. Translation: CASSLEGAQGNTIYF.